These 5 T cell receptor beta chains came from one sample sequenced in a study of shared clonotypes between healthy human individuals. TCRdb keeps only in-frame clones here, not all; method: immunoSEQ multiplex PCR. The sample has 2 million to 3 million clones, 80% to 95% seen once. The sample taken for sequencing was naive CD4+ T cells from PBMCs. Subset reported: CD45RA+ positively selected. The receptors were gathered from a man younger than 35 in good health. Some clones in this sample may be carry-over from other donors' samples.

The CDR3 here is CASSDKTGGTYEQYF. The CDR3 region has the DNA TGCGCCAGCAGTGATAAAACGGGAGGAACCTACGAGCAGTACTTC. V usage is TRBV10-1 and J usage is TRBJ2-7; TRBD2 matches at 7 bases. Looked up from germline, CDR1 is WNHNN and CDR2 is SYGVQD (reference sequence). This CDR3 region has 15 residues. With V trimmed by 3 bases and J by 2 bases, 7 bases remained unmatched.

The chain joins TRBV5-1 to TRBJ2-7, with 8 bases fitting TRBD2. CDR1 is SGHRS, CDR2 YFSETQ, per germline. The CDR3 sequence is 15 residues long. J was trimmed by 2 bases and V by 4 bases; bases with no gene match: 8. The CDR3 nucleotides are TGCGCCAGCAGCGCAGGGAGTAGCGGGGCCTACGAGCAGTACTTC. Translated: CASSAGSSGAYEQYF.

V is TRBV5-4 and J is TRBJ2-5; possibly TRBD1 or TRBD2 for D (6 bases each). The CDR3 consists of 14 residues. With 2 bases removed from V and 9 bases from J, the gap between germline ends came to 17 bases. Germline lookup yields CDR1 SGHNT and CDR2 YYREEE (reference sequence). The CDR3 here is CASSFGPRGEAQYF. CDR3 coding DNA: TGTGCCAGCAGCTTTGGGCCTAGGGGGGAGGCCCAGTACTTC. Full variable domain (rest looked up from reference TRBV5-4 and TRBJ2-5): ETGVTQSPTHLIKTRGQQVTLRCSSQSGHNTVSWYQQALGQGPQFIFQYYREEENGRGNFPPRFSGLQFPNYSSELNVNALELDDSALYLCASSFGPRGEAQYFGPGTRLLVL.

The chain is built from TRBV7-2 and TRBJ2-1; 12 nucleotides align to TRBD2. The CDR3 covers 17 residues. With 4 bases clipped from V and 1 base from J, the junction kept 5 bases outside the gene matches. Germline CDR1 and CDR2: SGHTA and FQGNSA. Written as DNA, the CDR3 is TGTGCCAGCAGCTCCTGGGGGACTAGCGGGTCCTACAATGAGCAGTTCTTC. Its translation is CASSSWGTSGSYNEQFF.

The CDR3 sequence is CASMPGGGRYEQYF. In nucleotides, the CDR3 is TGTGCCAGCATGCCCGGAGGGGGGAGATACGAGCAGTACTTC. The chain has TRBV28 and TRBJ2-7; TRBD1 or TRBD2 may be the D gene (6 bases each). This CDR3 contains 14 residues. V dropped 7 bases and J dropped 4 bases, with 17 bases sitting between them. Germline CDR1 and CDR2: MDHEN and SYDVKM.